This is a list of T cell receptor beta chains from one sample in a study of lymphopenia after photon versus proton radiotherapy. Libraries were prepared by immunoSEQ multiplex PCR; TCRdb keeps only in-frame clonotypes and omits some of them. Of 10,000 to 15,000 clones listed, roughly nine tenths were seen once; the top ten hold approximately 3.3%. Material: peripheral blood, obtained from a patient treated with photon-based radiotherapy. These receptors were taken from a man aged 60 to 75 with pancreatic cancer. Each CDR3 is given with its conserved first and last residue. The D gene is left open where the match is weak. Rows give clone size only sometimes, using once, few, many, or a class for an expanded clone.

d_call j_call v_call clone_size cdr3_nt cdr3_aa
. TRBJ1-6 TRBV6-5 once TGTGCCAGCAGTTCCAGGGGTGGCTCCTATAATTCACCCCTCCACTTT CASSSRGGSYNSPLHF
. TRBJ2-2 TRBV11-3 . TGTGCCAGCAGTAACTACGGGGGTTCCGGGGAGCTGTTTTTT CASSNYGGSGELFF
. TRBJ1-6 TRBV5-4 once TGTGCCAGCAGCTTGGCCGGGCCGTCTAATTCACCCCTCCACTTT CASSLAGPSNSPLHF
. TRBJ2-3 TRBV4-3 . TGCGCCAGCAGCCAAGCCCACACTAGCACAGATACGCAGTATTTT CASSQAHTSTDTQYF
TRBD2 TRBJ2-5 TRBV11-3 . TGTGCCAGCAGCTTAGGTTCCGTTACTAGCGGCCAAGAGACCCAGTACTTC CASSLGSVTSGQETQYF
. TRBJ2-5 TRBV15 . TGTGCCACCAGCAGGGATCAAGGGAGCCAGAACACCCAGTACTTC CATSRDQGSQNTQYF
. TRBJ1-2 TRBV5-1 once TGCGCCAGCAACCCGGGGGCGCCCGACTACTATGGCTACACCTTC CASNPGAPDYYGYTF
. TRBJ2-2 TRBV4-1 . TGCGCCAGCAGCCAAGTTCAAAGGTTTAGCACCGGGGAGCTGTTTTTT CASSQVQRFSTGELFF
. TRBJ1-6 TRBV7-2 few TGTGCCAGCAGCTTAGCGTCGGGCCCTTCACCCCTCCACTTT CASSLASGPSPLHF
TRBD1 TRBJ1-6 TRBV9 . TGTGCCAGCAGCGGAGAAGGACAGGTGGCACCCCTCCACTTT CASSGEGQVAPLHF
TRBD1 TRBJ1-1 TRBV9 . TGTGCCAGCAGCGGAGGGGGCCCTGGGGGCACTGAAGCTTTCTTT CASSGGGPGGTEAFF
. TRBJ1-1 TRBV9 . TGTGCCAGCAGCGTACTGGGGTACACTGAAGCTTTCTTT CASSVLGYTEAFF
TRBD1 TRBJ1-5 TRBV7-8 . TGTGCCAGCAGCTATACAGGGGGCGATCAGCCCCAGCATTTT CASSYTGGDQPQHF
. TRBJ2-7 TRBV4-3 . TGCGCCAGCAGCCAAGTAGCAAGGCCCCACTACGAGCAGTACTTC CASSQVARPHYEQYF
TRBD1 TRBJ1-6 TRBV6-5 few TGTGCCAGCAGTAGGACAGGAGGCGATTCACCCCTCCACTTT CASSRTGGDSPLHF
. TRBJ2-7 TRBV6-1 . TGTGCCAGCAGTGAGGCGCATTCCGTCTACGAGCAGTACTTC CASSEAHSVYEQYF
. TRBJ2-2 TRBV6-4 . TGTGCCAGCAGGGAATTAAGGACCGGGGAGCTGTTTTTT CASRELRTGELFF
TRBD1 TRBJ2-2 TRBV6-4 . TGTGCCACCAGCCCGGGACAGGGTTTTGGCGGGGAGCTGTTTTTT CATSPGQGFGGELFF
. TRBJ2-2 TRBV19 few TGTGCCAGTAGTAAAACTAGCCTCACCGGGGAGCTGTTTTTT CASSKTSLTGELFF
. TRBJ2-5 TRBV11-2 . TGTGCCAGCAGCTCGTACAGGGGGGGCGAGACCCAGTACTTC CASSSYRGGETQYF
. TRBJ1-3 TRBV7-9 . TGTGCCAGCAGTATAACCAACACCATATATTTT CASSITNTIYF
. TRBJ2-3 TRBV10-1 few TGCGCCAGCAGTGAAATTGGTGGCACAGATACGCAGTATTTT CASSEIGGTDTQYF
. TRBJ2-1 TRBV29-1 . TGCAGCGTCCCAGGGGAGAGCGGGGTGCTATACAATGAGCAGTTCTTC CSVPGESGVLYNEQFF
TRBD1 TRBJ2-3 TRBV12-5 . TGTGCTAGTGGTTCCAGGACAGGGGTGGCAGATACGCAGTATTTT CASGSRTGVADTQYF
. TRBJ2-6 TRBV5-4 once TGTGCCAGCAGCTTGGTGGTCAGCTCTGGGGCCAACGTCCTGACTTTC CASSLVVSSGANVLTF
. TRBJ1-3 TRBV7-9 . TGTGCCAGCAGACGACATCGCTCTGGAAACACCATATATTTT CASRRHRSGNTIYF
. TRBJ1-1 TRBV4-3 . TGCGCCAGCAGCCAATATACAGGTGGCACTGAAGCTTTCTTT CASSQYTGGTEAFF
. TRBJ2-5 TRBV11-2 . TGTGCCAGCAGCTTACCACGGGAGACCCAGTACTTC CASSLPRETQYF
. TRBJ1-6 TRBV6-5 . TGTGCCAGCAGTTCCTATAATTCACCCCTCCACTTT CASSSYNSPLHF
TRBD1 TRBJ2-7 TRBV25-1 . TGTGCCAGCAGTGAATCCGTGACAGGGGGCTTCGAGCAGTACTTC CASSESVTGGFEQYF
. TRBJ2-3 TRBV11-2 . TGTGCCAGCAGCTTGGACTGGGACAGCACAGATACGCAGTATTTT CASSLDWDSTDTQYF
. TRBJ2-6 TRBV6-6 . TGTGCCAGCAGCATCACAGGGTCTGGGGCCAACGTCCTGACTTTC CASSITGSGANVLTF
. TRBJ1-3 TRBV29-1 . TGCAGCGTCCTCACAGGGTTGAACTCTGGAAACACCATATATTTT CSVLTGLNSGNTIYF
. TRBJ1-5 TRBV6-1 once TGTGCCAGCGGACTCCTGCAGCCCCAGCATTTT CASGLLQPQHF
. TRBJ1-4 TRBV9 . TGTGCCAGCAGCAAAGAAAGACAGACCTCATATGAAAAACTGTTTTTT CASSKERQTSYEKLFF
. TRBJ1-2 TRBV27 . TGTGCCAGCAGGGCGAATGAGGCCTATGGCTACACCTTC CASRANEAYGYTF
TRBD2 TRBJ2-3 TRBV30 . TGTGCCTGGAGCCGCGGTGGGACTAGCCGTCCCACAGATACGCAGTATTTT CAWSRGGTSRPTDTQYF
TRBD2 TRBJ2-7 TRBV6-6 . TGTGCCAGCAGTTACGATAAGCGGGGGGCAACCGAGCAGTACTTC CASSYDKRGATEQYF
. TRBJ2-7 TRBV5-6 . TGTGCCAGCAGCCCCGAAGGGATTCCCTTCGAGCAGTACTTC CASSPEGIPFEQYF
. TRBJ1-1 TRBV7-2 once TGTGCCAGCAGCTTAATGAGCTCCTTCCGGGCCCGAGGAGAAGCTTTCTTT CASSLMSSFRARGEAFF
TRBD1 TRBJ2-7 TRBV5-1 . TGCGCCAGCAGCTCGGACAGGGACTACGAGCAGTACTTC CASSSDRDYEQYF
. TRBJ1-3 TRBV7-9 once TGTGCCAGCGGTGGTGGAAACACCATATATTTT CASGGGNTIYF
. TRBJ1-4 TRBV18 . TGTGCCAGCTCACCATATCTGAATCCGAAGGCTAATGAAAAACTGTTTTTT CASSPYLNPKANEKLFF
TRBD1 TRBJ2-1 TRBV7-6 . TGTGCCAGCAGCCTACAGGGGGCTGAGCAGTTCTTC CASSLQGAEQFF
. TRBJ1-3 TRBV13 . TGTGCCAGCAGCTATTTGGGGTCAGGAAACTCTGGAAACACCATATATTTT CASSYLGSGNSGNTIYF
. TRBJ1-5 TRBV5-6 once TGTGCCAGCAGCTTGGACAGGGAAGGGGCCCAGCATTTT CASSLDREGAQHF
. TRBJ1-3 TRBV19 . TGTGCCAGTAGTATCCTTTCACACAGAGGAGGAAACACCATATATTTT CASSILSHRGGNTIYF
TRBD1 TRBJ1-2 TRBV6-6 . TGTGCCAGCAGTTACCGGGACAGCGCTCGAACTTACACCTTC CASSYRDSARTYTF
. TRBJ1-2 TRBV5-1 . TGCGCCAGCAGCTTGGTTCCAGGGAATTTATGGCTACGTGCATTC CASSLVPGNLWLRAF
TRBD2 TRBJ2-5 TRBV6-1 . TGTGCCAGCAGGAAAGCGGGGGCCGCTAGCGGCCAGTACTTC CASRKAGAASGQYF
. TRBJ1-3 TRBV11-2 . TGTGCCAGCAGCTTAGTGGGAAACACCATATATTTT CASSLVGNTIYF